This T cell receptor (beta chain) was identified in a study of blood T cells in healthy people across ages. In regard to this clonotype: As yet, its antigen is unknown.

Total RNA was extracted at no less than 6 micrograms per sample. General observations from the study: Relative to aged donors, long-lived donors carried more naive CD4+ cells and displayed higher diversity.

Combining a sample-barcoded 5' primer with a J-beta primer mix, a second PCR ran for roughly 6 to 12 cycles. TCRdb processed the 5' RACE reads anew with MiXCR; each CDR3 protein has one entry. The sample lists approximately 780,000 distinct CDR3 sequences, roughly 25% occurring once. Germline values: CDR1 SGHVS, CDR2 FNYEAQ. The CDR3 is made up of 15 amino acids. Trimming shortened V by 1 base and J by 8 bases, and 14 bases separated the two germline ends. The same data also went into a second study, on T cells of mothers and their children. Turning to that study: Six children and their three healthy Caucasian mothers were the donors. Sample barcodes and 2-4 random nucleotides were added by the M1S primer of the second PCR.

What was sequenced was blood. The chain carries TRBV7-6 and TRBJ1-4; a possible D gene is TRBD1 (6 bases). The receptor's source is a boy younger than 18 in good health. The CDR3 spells CASSLEAGVREKLFF. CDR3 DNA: TGTGCCAGCAGCTTAGAGGCAGGGGTTAGAGAAAAACTGTTTTTT.